The 18 T cell receptor beta chains below all came from one sample that was sequenced in a study of OX40 agonist ivuxolimab in advanced cancers. Data came from immunoSEQ multiplex PCR; TCRdb stores just in-frame clones and leaves some out. The sample has some 45,000 clones, about 79% seen once. The sequencing here drew on CD4+ or CD8+ T cells sorted from blood, taken in a trial of the OX40 agonist ivuxolimab. The receptors derive from an adult with an advanced solid tumor such as melanoma, head and neck, liver or kidney cancer.

The CDR3 nucleotides read TGTGCCAGCGGCGTCCTGAGCTCCTACAATGAGCAGTTCTTC. It translates to CASGVLSSYNEQFF. The chain employs TRBV6-1 and TRBJ2-1; D call uncertain. Germline values: CDR1 MNHNS, CDR2 SASEGT. The V and J ends lost 8 bases and 0 bases respectively, with 11 bases between them. This CDR3 contains 14 residues.

CDR3 DNA: TGTGCCAGCAGCTTCTCCCGGAACGAGCAGTACTTC. Its translation is CASSFSRNEQYF. V gene TRBV5-6 combines with J gene TRBJ2-7; D gene ambiguous. V lost 2 bases and J lost 5, with 8 bases in between. Germline lookup yields CDR1 SGHDT and CDR2 YYEEEE. This CDR3 has 12 amino acids.

A remark on this clone: Its ends do not fully match the called genes, so a read error is possible. The chain employs TRBV20-1 and TRBJ1-2; TRBD1 matches at 7 bases. In germline, CDR1 is DFQATT, CDR2 SNEGSKA (reference sequence). The CDR3 covers 11 residues. CDR3 residues: CSAFLGGQAIF. Here the CDR3 DNA reads TGCAGTGCCTTCCTCGGAGGACAGGCCATATTC.

The genes are TRBV25-1 and TRBJ2-1; TRBD1 might be the D (6 bases). This CDR3 has 12 amino acids. Trimming removed 2 bases at V and 8 bases at J, with 7 bases between. From germline, CDR1 is MGHDK and CDR2 SYGVNS. In DNA, the CDR3 is TGTGCCAGCAGTGAAGGGGGCTATGAGCAGTTCTTC. This codes for CASSEGGYEQFF.

CDR3 DNA: TGTGCCAGCAGTTTAAGGTTCAGCCGGGTGCGGGACACTGAAGCTTTCTTT. Amino acids: CASSLRFSRVRDTEAFF. The chain is built from TRBV27 and TRBJ1-1; D call uncertain. V lost 2 bases and J 3 bases, leaving 19 bases between the germline ends. The CDR3 is made up of 17 amino acids. Germline V gene data show CDR1 as MNHEY and CDR2 as SMNVEV (reference sequence).

V usage is TRBV7-2 and J usage is TRBJ2-1; D remains ambiguous. This CDR3 comprises 17 residues. V lost 1 base and J lost 1, with 14 bases in between. CDR1 SGHTA and CDR2 FQGNSA come from the germline V gene. CDR3 sequence: CASSLEILAASYNEQFF. In DNA, the CDR3 is TGTGCCAGCAGCTTAGAGATTCTGGCGGCTTCCTACAATGAGCAGTTCTTC.

The chain couples TRBV4-3 to TRBJ2-6; 7 bases fit TRBD1. This CDR3 region has 17 residues. The germline CDR1 and CDR2 sequences are LGHNA and YSLEER. V lost 4 bases to trimming and J lost 0 bases; unmatched junction nucleotides: 6. The CDR3 loop reads CASSPWDSLSGANVLTF. CDR3 DNA: TGCGCCAGCAGCCCCTGGGACAGCCTCTCTGGGGCCAACGTCCTGACTTTC.

The V and J genes are TRBV18 and TRBJ2-5; either TRBD1 or TRBD2 may supply D (7 bases each). The germline gives CDR1 KGHSH, CDR2 LQKENI. The CDR3 sequence is 16 residues long. V was clipped by 5 bases and J by 2 bases, with 18 bases between them. This CDR3 is CASSTAPQGGQETQYF. The CDR3 bases are TGTGCCAGCTCAACCGCTCCGCAGGGGGGGCAAGAGACCCAGTACTTC.

The sample holds a few counts of this clone. Here the CDR3 reads CASSYLGQGAYEQYF. CDR3 DNA: TGTGCCAGCAGTTACCTGGGACAGGGGGCCTACGAGCAGTACTTC. The rearrangement uses TRBV6-5 and TRBJ2-7; the match to TRBD1 covers 11 bases. V shed 2 bases, J shed 2 bases, and the junction held 2 bases outside the gene matches. The CDR3 consists of 15 residues. Germline CDR1 reads MNHEY; CDR2 reads SVGAGI.

This chain links TRBV5-4 with TRBJ1-2; possibly TRBD1 for D (5 bases). The CDR3 runs 14 residues. The germline CDR1 and CDR2 sequences are SGHNT and YYREEE (reference sequence). V lost 3 bases, J lost 4 bases, and 13 bases lay in between. CDR3 in amino acids: CASSSKGAPYGYTF. Written as DNA, the CDR3 is TGTGCCAGCAGCTCAAAAGGGGCCCCCTATGGCTACACCTTC.

This clone was seen a handful of times. The V gene is TRBV5-1, the J gene TRBJ1-4, with D unresolved. Germline CDR1 and CDR2: SGHRS and YFSETQ. The CDR3 runs to 15 residues. V was trimmed by 0 bases and J by 0 bases, leaving 6 bases between them. The CDR3 protein is CASSLGGATNEKLFF. The CDR3 DNA reads as TGCGCCAGCAGCTTGGGCGGGGCAACTAATGAAAAACTGTTTTTT.

The J gene is TRBJ1-1, the V gene TRBV4-2, with D possibly being TRBD1 (5 bases). Germline CDR1 is LGHNA and CDR2 is YNFKEQ. CDR3 size: 16 residues. V shed 3 bases and J shed 3 bases, with 17 bases lying between them. The CDR3 DNA follows: TGTGCCAGCAGCCACCTGGAGGGGCGGAGGGACACTGAAGCTTTCTTT. Its translation is CASSHLEGRRDTEAFF.

This clone was seen only once. The chain carries TRBV10-1 and TRBJ2-1; D is uncertain. The V end lost 4 bases, the J end lost 9 bases, and 22 bases lay between the germline ends. The germline CDR1 and CDR2 sequences are WNHNN and SYGVQD (reference sequence). The CDR3 is 16 amino acids. In DNA form, the CDR3 reads TGCGCCAGCAGTGGGTCACTTTCCCCCGGTCGGAGTGAGCAGTTCTTC. Its protein is CASSGSLSPGRSEQFF.

The rearrangement joins TRBV7-2 to TRBJ1-2; D unresolved. Germline values: CDR1 SGHTA, CDR2 FQGNSA. The CDR3 sequence is 12 residues long. Trimming pared 3 bases from V and 4 bases from J, leaving 6 bases between. The CDR3 region has the DNA TGTGCCAGCAGCTTTCAGGTCTATGGCTACACCTTC. As protein: CASSFQVYGYTF.

The chain recombines TRBV5-1 with TRBJ1-1; no reliable D call. Per germline, CDR1 SGHRS and CDR2 YFSETQ. The ends were cut back, 6 bases at V and 3 bases at J, with 18 bases in the middle. CDR3 length: 15 residues. This chain's CDR3 is CASTLTSPGDTEAFF. CDR3 coding DNA: TGCGCCAGCACCCTGACATCCCCTGGAGACACTGAAGCTTTCTTT. Complete variable domain (other parts from reference TRBV5-1 and TRBJ1-1): KAGVTQTPRYLIKTRGQQVTLSCSPISGHRSVSWYQQTPGQGLQFLFEYFSETQRNKGNFPGRFSGRQFSNSRSEMNVSTLELGDSALYLCASTLTSPGDTEAFFGQGTRLTVV.

The genes are TRBV6-5 and TRBJ1-2, with TRBD1 identical over 7 bases. Germline lookup yields CDR1 MNHEY and CDR2 SVGAGI. This CDR3 has 13 residues. The V gene end was trimmed by 6 bases and the J gene end by 2 bases; junction bases not matched to a gene: 3. This CDR3 is CASSPGQNYGYTF. The CDR3 DNA sequence: TGTGCCAGCAGCCCGGGACAGAACTATGGCTACACCTTC.

The chain couples TRBV11-2 to TRBJ2-7; no clear D gene. Trimming removed 5 bases from V and 4 bases from J, with 12 bases in between. CDR3 length: 13 amino acids. Looked up from germline, CDR1 is SGHAT and CDR2 is FQNNGV. The CDR3 bases are TGTGCCAGCAGCCCTGGGCCTACTTACGAGCAGTACTTC. Translation: CASSPGPTYEQYF.

This chain connects TRBV10-3 to TRBJ2-3; TRBD1 might be the D (6 bases). With 4 bases removed from V and 0 bases from J, the gap between germline ends came to 8 bases. The CDR3 totals 14 residues. In germline, CDR1 is ENHRY, CDR2 SYGVKD. The CDR3 bases are TGTGCCATCAGTGGACAGGAGAGCACAGATACGCAGTATTTT. It codes for CAISGQESTDTQYF.